A single sample is the source of the 29 T cell receptor beta chains below, sequenced in a study of T cell responses to AZD1222 COVID-19 vaccine. The method was immunoSEQ multiplex PCR; TCRdb's version includes in-frame clones alone and lacks a portion of them. Found here are 150,000 to 200,000 clones, about 90% of them singletons; the top ten hold 9.5% to 13%. This specimen was peripheral blood, taken 28 days after the second AZD1222 dose. These receptor sequences come from an adult who received the AZD1222 COVID-19 vaccine.

The chain uses TRBV5-1 and TRBJ2-1; D is uncertain. There are 12 residues in the CDR3. Deletions cut 2 bases from V and 8 bases from J, with 8 bases between. Germline V gene lookup returns CDR1 SGHRS and CDR2 YFSETQ. CDR3 region: CASSFRGDEQFF. In DNA, the CDR3 is TGCGCCAGCAGCTTTCGAGGCGATGAGCAGTTCTTC.

The chain has TRBV9 and TRBJ1-3; no firm D call. The CDR3 has 18 amino acids. The V end was cut by 8 bases, the J end by 3 bases, with 27 bases between. CDR1 and CDR2 from the germline V gene are SGDLS and YYNGEE. This CDR3 is CARRPLLGSLTGGNTIYF. The DNA for the CDR3 is TGTGCCAGGAGACCATTGCTCGGGTCACTCACGGGTGGAAACACCATATATTTT.

J is TRBJ1-2 and V is TRBV19; no firm D call. Between the trimmed V and J ends, which lost 3 bases and 7 bases, there was a span of 6 bases. Germline values: CDR1 LNHDA, CDR2 SQIVND (reference sequence). The CDR3 runs to 11 residues. The CDR3 is CASSMALGYTF. CDR3 DNA sequence: TGTGCCAGTAGTATGGCCCTTGGCTACACCTTC. Together with reference TRBV19 and TRBJ1-2, the CDR3 gives the full variable domain: DGGITQSPKYLFRKEGQNVTLSCEQNLNHDAMYWYRQDPGQGLRLIYYSQIVNDFQKGDIAEGYSVSREKKESFPLTVTSAQKNPTAFYLCASSMALGYTFGSGTRLTVV.

This sequence joins TRBV5-1 and TRBJ1-1; 8 nucleotides line up with TRBD1. The CDR3 length is 16 residues. The J segment lost 5 bases and the V segment lost 1 base, leaving 10 bases of the junction unmatched. Germline CDR1 is SGHRS and CDR2 is YFSETQ. The CDR3 coding sequence is TGCGCCAGCAGCTTGCACCTCGGACAGGGAGGGACTGAAGCTTTCTTT. Protein product: CASSLHLGQGGTEAFF.

The chain recombines TRBV5-6 with TRBJ1-1, with unresolved D. CDR3 length equals 16 residues. The germline CDR1 and CDR2 sequences are SGHDT and YYEEEE. V dropped 0 bases and J dropped 1 base, with 13 bases sitting between them. The CDR3 protein is CASSLVDRLTNTEAFF. The CDR3, as DNA: TGTGCCAGCAGCTTGGTGGATCGCCTGACGAACACTGAAGCTTTCTTT.

A single count supports this clone. This sequence joins TRBV3-1 (or the pseudogene TRBV3-2) and TRBJ1-1, with no clear D. The CDR3 consists of 12 residues. Germline CDR1 reads LGHDT; CDR2 reads YNNKEL (reference sequence). V lost 1 base and J 7 bases, leaving 7 bases between the germline ends. CDR3 protein: CASSQGYFEAFF. CDR3 sequence (DNA): TGTGCCAGCAGCCAAGGATACTTTGAAGCTTTCTTT.

This chain joins TRBV7-3 and TRBJ2-1; 7 nucleotides align to TRBD1. This CDR3 comprises 14 residues. From germline, CDR1 is SGHTA and CDR2 FQGTGA. V lost 2 bases to trimming and J lost 4 bases; unmatched junction nucleotides: 2. The CDR3 here is CASSLPGQYNEQFF. As DNA, the CDR3 is TGTGCCAGCAGCTTACCGGGACAGTACAATGAGCAGTTCTTC.

The chain employs TRBV18 and TRBJ2-2; TRBD1 matches 10 bases. Germline trimming cut 3 bases from V and 5 bases from J; bases unmatched to any gene: 6. Germline V gene lookup returns CDR1 KGHSH and CDR2 LQKENI. The CDR3 totals 16 residues. The CDR3 is CASSPRRGQGTGELFF. CDR3 DNA sequence: TGTGCCAGCTCACCTCGAAGGGGACAGGGGACCGGGGAGCTGTTTTTT.

J is TRBJ2-1 and V is TRBV14; D gene uncertain. The CDR3 is 19 amino acids. Germline values: CDR1 SGHDN, CDR2 FVKESK. The V gene lost 0 bases and the J gene lost 5 bases, with 23 bases spanning the gap. DNA for the CDR3: TGTGCCAGCAGCCAAGATCGGAGTTTGGTACGGAACCTAAACAATGAGCAGTTCTTC. Translation gives CASSQDRSLVRNLNNEQFF.

The rearrangement links TRBV7-2 to TRBJ1-5; D is ambiguous. The CDR3 runs to 14 residues. Trimming took 5 bases from V and 7 from J, leaving 15 bases between them. CDR1 is SGHTA and CDR2 is FQGNSA in the germline V gene. CDR3 coding DNA: TGTGCCAGCAGCCCCCTCGGGGTGGGGCAGCCCCAGCATTTT. This gives the protein CASSPLGVGQPQHF.

The chain joins TRBV6-5 to TRBJ1-1, with D unresolved. In germline, CDR1 is MNHEY, CDR2 SVGAGI. Trimming took 2 bases from V and 0 from J, leaving 7 bases between them. This CDR3 comprises 14 residues. The CDR3 DNA is TGTGCCAGCAGTTACGACGCGGTGAACACTGAAGCTTTCTTT. Translated: CASSYDAVNTEAFF.

The chain carries TRBV7-2 and TRBJ1-3; D not resolved. The CDR3 runs to 16 residues. Germline CDR1 is SGHTA and CDR2 is FQGNSA. V lost 5 bases to trimming and J lost 0 bases, with 14 bases between them. The CDR3 region has the DNA TGTGCCAGCAGCCGCGATGGGCCGGCCTCTGGAAACACCATATATTTT. Translation gives CASSRDGPASGNTIYF.

In DNA, the CDR3 is TGTGCCAGTAGTATAGAACAGACAGGGTTGGAGACCCAGTACTTC. Encoded protein: CASSIEQTGLETQYF. The chain joins TRBV19 to TRBJ2-5; 7 bases are shared with TRBD1. There are 15 residues in the CDR3. V was clipped by 0 bases and J by 5 bases; unmatched bases: 6. CDR1 is LNHDA and CDR2 is SQIVND in the germline V gene (reference sequence).

The chain couples TRBV5-1 to TRBJ2-1, with 11 bases matching TRBD2. Germline assignment: CDR1 SGHRS and CDR2 YFSETQ. The CDR3 totals 17 residues. The V and J ends lost 1 base and 2 bases, in that order; junction bases with no gene match: 5. The CDR3 sequence: CASSLYSGGDTYNEQFF. The DNA for the CDR3 is TGCGCCAGCAGCTTGTATAGCGGGGGGGATACCTACAATGAGCAGTTCTTC.

This chain connects TRBV5-4 to TRBJ2-5; a weak D match, TRBD1 (5 bases). Trimming removed 4 bases at V and 2 bases at J, with 6 bases between. CDR1 SGHNT and CDR2 YYREEE come from the germline V gene (reference sequence). The CDR3 runs 12 residues. The CDR3 region has the DNA TGTGCCAGCAGCAGGGGACAAGAGACCCAGTACTTC. The encoded protein is CASSRGQETQYF.

This clone has only a few counts. The rearrangement joins TRBV18 to TRBJ1-6, with D uncertain. This CDR3 comprises 15 residues. V lost 3 bases and J 9 bases, leaving 15 bases between the germline ends. Germline V lookup: CDR1 KGHSH, CDR2 LQKENI. The chain's CDR3 is CASSPSGTESSPLHF. The CDR3 DNA is TGTGCCAGCTCACCTTCGGGCACGGAGAGTTCACCCCTCCACTTT.

This sequence joins TRBV15 and TRBJ1-2; D is possibly TRBD1 (5 bases). V was pared by 0 bases and J by 8 bases, with 28 bases between. The CDR3 loop spans 19 amino acids. CDR1 and CDR2 from the germline V gene are LNHNV and YYDKDF (reference sequence). The CDR3 DNA follows: TGTGCCACCAGCAGAGACCCGTCTAGAAGGAACACTCTGGGGCGAGGCTACACCTTC. Its translation: CATSRDPSRRNTLGRGYTF.

This clone has more than one count but fewer than ten. The CDR3, as DNA: TGTGCCAGCAGAAGGGAAGGCCCTAACTATGGCTACACCTTC. It specifies CASRREGPNYGYTF. The chain links TRBV9 to TRBJ1-2; the D is unclear. The CDR3 loop spans 14 amino acids. Germline loops: CDR1 SGDLS, CDR2 YYNGEE. V was clipped by 5 bases and J by 0 bases, with 11 bases between them.

The chain is built from TRBV7-2 and TRBJ2-7, with 10 bases that match TRBD2. Germline lookup yields CDR1 SGHTA and CDR2 FQGNSA. V shed 5 bases and J 3 bases; nucleotides not matched to a gene: 7. This CDR3 is 15 amino acids long. The CDR3 DNA follows: TGTGCCAGCAGCCCCCAAGCGGGGGGGGACTACGAGCAGTACTTC. Translated, it gives CASSPQAGGDYEQYF.

The chain combines TRBV6-6 with TRBJ1-1; D is unresolved. CDR3 size: 17 residues. V was pared by 5 bases and J by 4 bases, with 23 bases between. Germline loops: CDR1 MNHNY, CDR2 SVGAGI (reference sequence). The CDR3 loop reads CASSHALLSGLPTEAFF. In DNA form, the CDR3 reads TGTGCCAGCAGTCACGCACTACTTTCCGGACTCCCCACTGAAGCTTTCTTT.

The chain uses TRBV5-1 and TRBJ2-3; 12 bases fit TRBD2. Germline V gene lookup returns CDR1 SGHRS and CDR2 YFSETQ. CDR3 size: 15 residues. V lost 4 bases and J lost 1; bases outside the gene matches: 1. CDR3 region: CASSRTSGGTDTQYF. The CDR3 DNA follows: TGCGCCAGCAGCCGGACTAGCGGGGGCACAGATACGCAGTATTTT.

The chain has TRBV5-6 and TRBJ2-6; 8 bases line up with TRBD1. The CDR3 runs 18 residues. V was pared by 2 bases and J by 3 bases, with 10 bases of the junction left unmatched. Germline V lookup: CDR1 SGHDT, CDR2 YYEEEE. The CDR3 coding sequence is TGTGCCAGCAGCTTTCGGACAGGGTCCTCTGGTGGGGCCAACGTCCTGACTTTC. It is translated as CASSFRTGSSGGANVLTF.

The V gene is TRBV3-1 (or the pseudogene TRBV3-2), the J gene TRBJ1-2; D uncertain. The V and J ends lost 4 bases and 6 bases respectively, with 24 bases between them. CDR1 and CDR2 from the germline V gene are LGHDT and YNNKEL (reference sequence). The CDR3 extends over 17 amino acids. The CDR3 DNA reads as TGTGCCAGCAGCCGGATCACGGTGGGAGCAAAAGGCGATGGCTACACCTTC. It specifies CASSRITVGAKGDGYTF.

This chain connects TRBV7-3 to TRBJ1-6; D ambiguous. The CDR3 totals 15 residues. Looked up from germline, CDR1 is SGHTA and CDR2 is FQGTGA. V lost 5 bases to trimming and J lost 6 bases, with 14 bases between them. CDR3 coding DNA: TGTGCCAGCAGCCTCACATCCCCCCCTAATTCACCCCTCCACTTT. Protein: CASSLTSPPNSPLHF. Complete variable domain (other parts from reference TRBV7-3 and TRBJ1-6): GAGVSQTPSNKVTEKGKYVELRCDPISGHTALYWYRQSLGQGPEFLIYFQGTGAADDSGLPNDRFFAVRPEGSVSTLKIQRTERGDSAVYLCASSLTSPPNSPLHFGNGTRLTVT.

This clone was counted between two and nine times. The gene calls are TRBV18 and TRBJ2-1; either TRBD1 or TRBD2 may supply D (5 bases each). V was trimmed by 1 base and J by 3 bases, leaving 16 bases between them. Germline CDR1 reads KGHSH; CDR2 reads LQKENI. The CDR3 has 17 amino acids. CDR3: CASSPLAARGFYNEQFF. CDR3 DNA: TGTGCCAGCTCACCACTTGCAGCGAGGGGTTTCTACAATGAGCAGTTCTTC.

The chain employs TRBV6-5 and TRBJ1-1; a possible D gene is TRBD1 (5 bases). The CDR3 sequence is 13 residues long. Germline CDR1 and CDR2: MNHEY and SVGAGI. This CDR3 is CGCGAGRATEAFF. The DNA of the CDR3 is TGTGGATGTGGGGCAGGCAGGGCCACTGAAGCTTTCTTT.

This chain links TRBV9 with TRBJ1-1; no clear D. The V gene lost 0 bases and the J gene lost 1 base, with 4 bases spanning the gap. The CDR3 extends over 13 amino acids. In germline, CDR1 is SGDLS, CDR2 YYNGEE. The CDR3 nucleotides are TGTGCCAGCAGCGTAGAGGGGAACACTGAAGCTTTCTTT. Its translation is CASSVEGNTEAFF. Combining the CDR3 with reference TRBV9 and TRBJ1-1 gives the whole variable domain DSGVTQTPKHLITATGQRVTLRCSPRSGDLSVYWYQQSLDQGLQFLIQYYNGEERAKGNILERFSAQQFPDLHSELNLSSLELGDSALYFCASSVEGNTEAFFGQGTRLTVV.

The chain recombines TRBV18 with TRBJ1-3; D perhaps matches TRBD1 (5 bases). V shed 2 bases and J shed 0 bases, with 17 bases lying between them. Germline V gene lookup returns CDR1 KGHSH and CDR2 LQKENI. This CDR3 comprises 18 residues. CDR3 sequence: CASSPVPAGFYSGNTIYF. Written as DNA, the CDR3 is TGTGCCAGCTCACCAGTTCCGGCAGGGTTCTACTCTGGAAACACCATATATTTT.

The rearrangement links TRBV6-6 to TRBJ2-7; D gene uncertain. Germline V gene lookup returns CDR1 MNHNY and CDR2 SVGAGI (reference sequence). The CDR3 consists of 12 residues. CDR3 sequence: CSTKAPWGEQYF. The CDR3 DNA sequence: TGTTCAACAAAAGCCCCATGGGGCGAGCAGTACTTC.